Following are 15 T cell receptor beta chains from one sample sequenced in a study of tumor-infiltrating lymphocytes in primary liver carcinoma. The source material, about 20-30 mg of unsorted bulk tissue, was used to co-extract RNA and DNA. With 500 ng total RNA as template and a constant-region primer, TCR beta cDNA was made. Three rounds of nested multiplex PCR with slightly modified ARM-PCR produced TCR beta libraries. Rounds one and two of PCR, each of roughly 11 cycles, were primed with TRBV1-TRBV30 forward primers and a C-beta reverse primer. Using its own MiXCR run on the multiplex PCR reads, TCRdb lists one record per CDR3 protein. The sample records about 66,000 distinct CDR3 sequences, over 60% being singletons. The sequenced material came from liver tumor tissue from sampling region 4. Subset indicated: tumor region T4, right-lateral pole. These receptors were obtained from a man between 35 and 55 years old with primary liver carcinoma and hepatitis B virus infection.

Worth noting for this clonotype: Relative to the germline gene, one junction end is altered; a read error may explain this. The J gene is TRBJ2-6, the V gene TRBV11-2, with D perhaps matching TRBD1 or TRBD2 (5 bases each). Germline V gene lookup returns CDR1 SGHAT and CDR2 FQNNGV. The CDR3 sequence is 15 residues long. This CDR3 reads CATQRQRSGADVLTF. The CDR3 nucleotides are TGTGCCACCCAGCGGCAGCGCTCTGGGGCCGACGTCCTGACTTTC.

J is TRBJ1-1 and V is TRBV5-1; 9 nucleotides agree with TRBD1. The germline gives CDR1 SGHRS, CDR2 YFSETQ. J lost 3 bases, V lost 4 bases, and 13 bases had no gene match. There are 17 residues in the CDR3. CDR3 nucleotide sequence: TGCGCCAGCAGCCTCAACCCCCTGGGACAGGGACACACTGAAGCTTTCTTT. Its protein is CASSLNPLGQGHTEAFF. The full variable domain, completed using reference TRBV5-1 and TRBJ1-1, is KAGVTQTPRYLIKTRGQQVTLSCSPISGHRSVSWYQQTPGQGLQFLFEYFSETQRNKGNFPGRFSGRQFSNSRSEMNVSTLELGDSALYLCASSLNPLGQGHTEAFFGQGTRLTVV.

About this clonotype itself: In this CDR3 the conserved last residue, phenylalanine or tryptophan, is missing, so a read error is likely. The V and J genes are TRBV29-1 and TRBJ2-7, with 7 nucleotides matching TRBD2. This CDR3 is built from 12 residues. Germline-derived CDR1 and CDR2 are SQVTM and ANQGSEA. The V and J ends lost 5 bases and 7 bases, in that order; junction bases with no gene match: 8. The chain's CDR3 is CSVRQGGKEQYS. The CDR3 coding sequence is TGCAGCGTTCGTCAGGGAGGGAAAGAGCAGTACTCT.

Worth noting for this clonotype: Its ends do not fully match the called genes, so a read error is possible. V and J are TRBV4-1 and TRBJ1-2; 7 bases line up with TRBD1. This CDR3 contains 14 residues. Germline loops: CDR1 MGHRA, CDR2 YSYEKL. The CDR3 nucleotides read TGCACCAGCAACCAAGGGGACAGTAACTATGGCTACACCTTC. This encodes CTSNQGDSNYGYTF.

This clonotype counts as medium-sized. J is TRBJ2-2 and V is TRBV10-3, with D uncertain. The CDR3 has 17 amino acids. CDR1 ENHRY and CDR2 SYGVKD come from the germline V gene. The V end was cut by 1 base, the J end by 3 bases, with 15 bases between. The CDR3: CAISEFEAGPDTGELFF. Written as DNA, the CDR3 is TGTGCCATCAGTGAGTTCGAAGCCGGGCCAGACACCGGGGAGCTGTTTTTT.

Remarks on this clonotype: The junction departs from the called germline gene at one end, perhaps through a read error. J is TRBJ1-2 and V is TRBV12-3 or TRBV12-4, with D maybe TRBD1 (5 bases). The CDR3 contains 15 residues. CDR3 sequence reads: CASSFTGDPKYGYTF. CDR3 DNA: TGTGCCAGCAGTTTCACCGGGGACCCTAAATATGGCTACACCTTC.

V usage is TRBV7-2 and J usage is TRBJ2-5, with 7 bases fitting TRBD1. The CDR3 runs 17 residues. Germline CDR1 is SGHTA and CDR2 is FQGNSA. The J segment lost 0 bases and the V segment lost 4 bases, leaving 11 bases of the junction unmatched. The CDR3 loop is CASSSPLGTVDQETQYF. The CDR3 DNA is TGTGCCAGCAGCTCTCCTTTGGGGACAGTAGACCAAGAGACCCAGTACTTC.

This clonotype was detected many times. This chain uses TRBV4-3 with TRBJ2-7; D is perhaps TRBD1 (5 bases). V lost 0 bases and J 1 base, leaving 7 bases between the germline ends. This CDR3 contains 14 residues. Germline lookup yields CDR1 LGHNA and CDR2 YSLEER. The CDR3 reads CASSQDRTSYEQYF. The CDR3 DNA sequence: TGCGCCAGCAGCCAAGATCGGACATCCTACGAGCAGTACTTC.

In the case of this clonotype: An end of the junction does not agree with germline; a read error may underlie this. The chain carries TRBV7-9 and TRBJ2-5, with D possibly matching TRBD1 (5 bases). Germline lookup yields CDR1 SEHNR and CDR2 FQNEAQ (reference sequence). The CDR3 is made up of 14 amino acids. The CDR3 bases are TGTGCCAGAAGCTCGACAGCCTTGGGGGAGACCCAGTACTTC. It yields the protein CARSSTALGETQYF.

Comment on this clonotype: The junction departs from the called germline gene at one end, perhaps through a read error. V is TRBV28 and J is TRBJ2-7; D call uncertain. This CDR3 has 12 residues. The germline CDR1 and CDR2 sequences are MDHEN and SYDVKM. CDR3 region: CTSSLMFGEQYF. CDR3 DNA: TGTACCAGCAGCCTAATGTTCGGCGAGCAGTACTTC. Supplemented by reference TRBV28 and TRBJ2-7, the full variable domain reads DVKVTQSSRYLVKRTGEKVFLECVQDMDHENMFWYRQDPGLGLRLIYFSYDVKMKEKGDIPEGYSVSREKKERFSLILESASTNQTSMYLCTSSLMFGEQYFGPGTRLTVT.

The CDR3: CASSLFGGDSPLHF. The CDR3 DNA reads TGTGCCAGCAGCCTATTTGGGGGTGATTCACCCCTCCACTTT. The chain combines TRBV7-6 with TRBJ1-6; possibly TRBD1 for D (5 bases). This CDR3 is 14 amino acids long. V was shortened by 5 bases and J by 8 bases, with 13 bases between the two germline ends. The germline CDR1 and CDR2 sequences are SGHVS and FNYEAQ.

A note on this clonotype: Here the CDR3 omits its conserved ending phenylalanine or tryptophan, so a read error is the likely source. V is TRBV7-9 and J is TRBJ2-7; 10 bases match TRBD2. The CDR3 loop spans 15 amino acids. Looked up from germline, CDR1 is SEHNR and CDR2 is FQNEAQ (reference sequence). V lost 8 bases to trimming and J lost 4 bases; unmatched junction nucleotides: 11. The CDR3 DNA reads TGTGCCAGCCTTGTAGCGGGAGGCTCCACTTACGAGCAGTACTCC. This gives the protein CASLVAGGSTYEQYS.

This clonotype was recorded at least ten times. This chain uses TRBV29-1 with TRBJ2-5; D is possibly TRBD2 (5 bases). Germline assignment: CDR1 SQVTM and CDR2 ANQGSEA. The CDR3 covers 12 residues. Trimming cost V 5 bases and J 4 bases, with 11 bases left between them. CDR3 amino acids: CSVLTSGETQYF. For the CDR3, the DNA is TGCAGCGTTCTGACAAGCGGAGAGACCCAGTACTTC.

This clonotype has ten or more counts. This chain links TRBV29-1 with TRBJ1-5; maybe TRBD1 (6 bases). Germline V gene lookup returns CDR1 SQVTM and CDR2 ANQGSEA. The length of the CDR3 is 14 residues. Trimming cost V 6 bases and J 6 bases, with 18 bases left between them. The chain's CDR3 is CSVKLTGRSQPQHF. The CDR3 DNA reads TGCAGCGTGAAACTGACAGGCCGAAGTCAGCCCCAGCATTTT. Full variable domain (missing parts from reference TRBV29-1 and TRBJ1-5): SAVISQKPSRDICQRGTSLTIQCQVDSQVTMMFWYRQQPGQSLTLIATANQGSEATYESGFVIDKFPISRPNLTFSTLTVSNMSPEDSSIYLCSVKLTGRSQPQHFGDGTRLSIL.

Note on this clonotype: The junction and the germline gene differ at one end; a read error may be behind it. The chain couples TRBV6-2 or TRBV6-3 to TRBJ2-1, with unresolved D. From germline, CDR1 is MNHEY and CDR2 SVGEGT. This CDR3 is built from 18 residues. Here the CDR3 reads CASSPRRHIGFPYNEQLF. The CDR3 DNA follows: TGTGCCAGCAGTCCCCGCCGTCATATAGGGTTCCCCTACAATGAGCAGCTCTTC.